The clone carrying this T cell receptor (beta chain) appeared a few times. Its antigen is still unknown. The data belong to a study of T-cell memory formation after mild COVID-19. Study-wide background: Among the donors, TCR clusters were largely specific to each donor. Study-wide results and caveats: Cross-reactive memory appears to have joined, as suggested by some responding clones showing up in pre-infection memory. Contracting clones from day 15 to 85 had balanced CD4/CD8; later expanders favoured CD4+.

Germline loops: CDR1 MNHEY, CDR2 SVGAGI. This CDR3 has 11 residues. Trimming took 5 bases from V and 7 from J, leaving 8 bases between them. Libraries for TCRalpha and TCRbeta carried sample barcodes and unique molecular identifiers via 5'RACE. TCRdb itself ran the 5' RACE reads through MiXCR, one entry per CDR3 protein. The table lists around 370,000 distinct CDR3 sequences, more than 20% of them singletons, with around 13% in the top ten. This receptor was taken from an adult woman who had mild COVID-19 (a few samples of this study predate the infection). Cell type and time point are not known. The sequencing sample was made of PBMCs or a T cell subset sorted from them (not recorded which). The V gene is TRBV6-5, the J gene TRBJ2-5; no definite D call. CDR3 in DNA: TGTGCCAGCAGTCGAGAGAGGACCCAGTACTTC. It is translated as CASSRERTQYF.